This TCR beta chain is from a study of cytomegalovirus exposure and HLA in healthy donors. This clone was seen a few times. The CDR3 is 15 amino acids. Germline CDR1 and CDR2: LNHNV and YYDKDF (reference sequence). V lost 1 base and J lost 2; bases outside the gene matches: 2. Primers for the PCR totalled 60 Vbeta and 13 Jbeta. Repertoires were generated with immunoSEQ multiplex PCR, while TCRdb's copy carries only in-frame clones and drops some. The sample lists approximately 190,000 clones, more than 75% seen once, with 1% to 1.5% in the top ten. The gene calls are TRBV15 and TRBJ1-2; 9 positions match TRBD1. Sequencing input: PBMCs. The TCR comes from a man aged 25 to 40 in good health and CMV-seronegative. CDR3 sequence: CATSRGDRENYGYTF. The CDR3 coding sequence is TGTGCCACCAGCAGAGGGGACAGGGAAAACTATGGCTACACCTTC.